The 16 T cell receptor beta chains presented below share a single source sample, sequenced in a study of spatial heterogeneity in lung cancer. The time point: blood at routine non-recurrence follow-up after resection. TCRdb processed the 5' RACE reads anew with MiXCR; each CDR3 protein has one entry. The sample includes tens of thousands of distinct CDR3 sequences, approximately 12% seen only once; the top ten take more than 25%. The material was PBMCs, obtained at follow-up. The receptors originated from a male donor with early-stage non-small cell lung cancer.

V is TRBV7-2 and J is TRBJ2-1; TRBD2 matches 7 bases. The CDR3 runs to 16 residues. CDR1 and CDR2 from the germline V gene are SGHTA and FQGNSA. The V and J ends lost 4 bases and 4 bases, in that order; junction bases with no gene match: 10. Written as DNA, the CDR3 is TGTGCCAGCAGCTACGAACCCGGACTAGGTTACAATGAGCAGTTCTTC. The encoded protein is CASSYEPGLGYNEQFF.

This clonotype was recorded a few times. The rearrangement uses TRBV9 and TRBJ2-2; D is possibly TRBD1 (6 bases). This CDR3 has 16 residues. Germline values: CDR1 SGDLS, CDR2 YYNGEE. V lost 3 bases to trimming and J lost 2 bases, with 14 bases between them. CDR3 DNA sequence: TGTGCCAGCAGCGCCACCGGGACACTAAACACCGGGGAGCTGTTTTTT. It yields the protein CASSATGTLNTGELFF.

Only a few counts were recorded for this clonotype. The chain carries TRBV12-3 or TRBV12-4 and TRBJ1-4; 7 bases line up with TRBD1. The V gene end was trimmed by 7 bases and the J gene end by 3 bases; junction bases not matched to a gene: 5. The CDR3 has 14 amino acids. The CDR3 here is CASTHRGPNEKLFF. The CDR3 DNA sequence: TGTGCCAGCACACACAGGGGTCCTAATGAAAAACTGTTTTTT.

This clonotype was counted ten times or more. J is TRBJ1-2 and V is TRBV5-6; D is possibly TRBD1 (6 bases). The CDR3 loop spans 15 amino acids. Germline CDR1 SGHDT, CDR2 YYEEEE. Trimming left V 0 bases short and J 4 bases short, with 13 bases between. The CDR3 coding sequence is TGTGCCAGCAGCTTGGGACAGGTTGTCTTCTATGGCTACACCTTC. Translated, it gives CASSLGQVVFYGYTF. Drawing the rest from reference TRBV5-6 and TRBJ1-2, the complete variable domain is DAGVTQSPTHLIKTRGQQVTLRCSPKSGHDTVSWYQQALGQGPQFIFQYYEEEERQRGNFPDRFSGHQFPNYSSELNVNALLLGDSALYLCASSLGQVVFYGYTFGSGTRLTVV.

This clonotype showed up just a few times. The V call is TRBV7-2, the J call TRBJ2-1; D unresolved. This CDR3 has 15 amino acids. Trimming stripped 1 base from V and 5 bases from J, with 12 bases between. Germline values: CDR1 SGHTA, CDR2 FQGNSA. The CDR3, as DNA: TGTGCCAGCAGCTTAGACGTGACTGGAAACAATGAGCAGTTCTTC. Amino acids: CASSLDVTGNNEQFF.

This clonotype appeared many times. The chain combines TRBV6-2 or TRBV6-3 with TRBJ2-6; tentatively, D is TRBD1 (5 bases). This CDR3 has 16 amino acids. Trimming stripped 6 bases from V and 3 bases from J, with 15 bases between. Germline V lookup: CDR1 MNHEY, CDR2 SVGEGT. CDR3 in amino acids: CASSGHILSGANVLTF. The CDR3 nucleotides read TGTGCCAGCAGCGGACACATCCTAAGTGGGGCCAACGTCCTGACTTTC.

In this sample, this clonotype turned up many times. This chain uses TRBV5-4 with TRBJ2-1; D tentatively fits TRBD1 or TRBD2 (6 bases each). This CDR3 has 15 residues. The germline V and J ends were trimmed by 4 bases and 3 bases, with 14 bases remaining between them. Looked up from germline, CDR1 is SGHNT and CDR2 is YYREEE (reference sequence). Here the CDR3 DNA reads TGTGCCAGCAGCCCTGGGGGGCGCGACTACAATGAGCAGTTCTTC. It encodes CASSPGGRDYNEQFF. The full variable domain, with the rest looked up from reference TRBV5-4 and TRBJ2-1, is ETGVTQSPTHLIKTRGQQVTLRCSSQSGHNTVSWYQQALGQGPQFIFQYYREEENGRGNFPPRFSGLQFPNYSSELNVNALELDDSALYLCASSPGGRDYNEQFFGPGTRLTVL.

This clonotype occurred many times. The rearrangement uses TRBV7-9 and TRBJ2-2; D may be TRBD1 or TRBD2 (5 bases each). Germline V gives CDR1 SEHNR, CDR2 FQNEAQ (reference sequence). V shed 3 bases and J shed 0 bases, with 11 bases lying between them. This CDR3 is built from 16 residues. CDR3 DNA sequence: TGTGCCAGCAGCTTGGCCGGGACCTCGAACACCGGGGAGCTGTTTTTT. It specifies CASSLAGTSNTGELFF.

There are many counts of this clonotype. The chain joins TRBV19 to TRBJ1-1; 7 bases are shared with TRBD1. Germline values: CDR1 LNHDA, CDR2 SQIVND (reference sequence). J lost 5 bases, V lost 1 base, and 4 bases had no gene match. The CDR3 length is 14 residues. The CDR3 DNA is TGTGCCAGTAGTATAGGGACAGGTCGGACTGAAGCTTTCTTT. Translating gives CASSIGTGRTEAFF.

This clonotype was seen many times. This chain links TRBV30 with TRBJ1-1; D unclear. The CDR3 spans 13 residues. The germline V and J ends were trimmed by 2 bases and 2 bases, with 9 bases remaining between them. CDR1 is GTSNPN and CDR2 is SVGIG in the germline V gene (reference sequence). CDR3 sequence (DNA): TGTGCCTGGAGTAAGGGCAGAAACACTGAAGCTTTCTTT. Amino acid sequence: CAWSKGRNTEAFF.

This clonotype has at least ten counts. J is TRBJ2-1 and V is TRBV7-2, with D possibly matching TRBD1 (5 bases). From germline, CDR1 is SGHTA and CDR2 FQGNSA. Trimming took off 5 bases at V and 9 bases at J, with 23 bases between the two ends. This CDR3 has 16 amino acids. The CDR3 DNA reads TGTGCCAGCAGCGGAGAGGTTGGGCAGGGAAGAGGTGAGCAGTTCTTC. Protein sequence: CASSGEVGQGRGEQFF. The full variable domain, rest sourced from reference TRBV7-2 and TRBJ2-1, is GAGVSQSPSNKVTEKGKDVELRCDPISGHTALYWYRQSLGQGLEFLIYFQGNSAPDKSGLPSDRFSAERTGGSVSTLTIQRTQQEDSAVYLCASSGEVGQGRGEQFFGPGTRLTVL.

This clonotype was counted a few times. J is TRBJ2-1 and V is TRBV14; D is uncertain. This CDR3 spans 13 amino acids. Trimming shortened V by 2 bases and J by 6 bases, and 8 bases separated the two germline ends. Germline V gene lookup returns CDR1 SGHDN and CDR2 FVKESK. The CDR3: CASSQNSINEQFF. For the CDR3, the DNA is TGTGCCAGCAGCCAAAACTCGATCAATGAGCAGTTCTTC. Full variable domain (rest looked up from reference TRBV14 and TRBJ2-1): EAGVTQFPSHSVIEKGQTVTLRCDPISGHDNLYWYRRVMGKEIKFLLHFVKESKQDESGMPNNRFLAERTGGTYSTLKVQPAELEDSGVYFCASSQNSINEQFFGPGTRLTVL.

This clonotype was counted many times. The rearrangement joins TRBV3-1 to TRBJ2-1; 11 bases fit TRBD2. Unmatched junction bases numbered 2, after V lost 1 base and J lost 9 bases. Looked up from germline, CDR1 is LGHDT and CDR2 is YNNKEL (reference sequence). The CDR3 is 14 residues long. The CDR3 loop reads CASSQGLAGFEQFF. The CDR3 DNA reads as TGTGCCAGCAGCCAAGGACTAGCGGGATTTGAGCAGTTCTTC.

This clonotype was seen at least ten times. This sequence joins TRBV12-3 or TRBV12-4 and TRBJ2-3; tentatively, D is TRBD2 (5 bases). The CDR3 loop spans 16 amino acids. The V gene lost 3 bases and the J gene lost 0 bases, with 13 bases spanning the gap. As DNA, the CDR3 is TGTGCCAGCAGTTTCGGACTGTCGCCTAGCACAGATACGCAGTATTTT. Protein: CASSFGLSPSTDTQYF.

This chain links TRBV7-9 with TRBJ1-1, with a weak D call TRBD1 (6 bases). V gave up 7 bases and J gave up 1 base, with 16 bases separating them. This CDR3 contains 15 residues. Germline V CDR1 and CDR2: SEHNR, FQNEAQ (reference sequence). Here the CDR3 DNA reads TGTGCCAGCATCTCCCATGTGGACAGGAACACTGAAGCTTTCTTT. It translates to CASISHVDRNTEAFF.

The V and J genes are TRBV7-2 and TRBJ1-1; 8 nucleotides match TRBD1. J was trimmed by 2 bases and V by 3 bases; bases with no gene match: 5. This CDR3 spans 15 amino acids. CDR1 and CDR2 from the germline V gene are SGHTA and FQGNSA. This CDR3 reads CASSLFQGANTEAFF. Here the CDR3 DNA reads TGTGCCAGCAGCTTGTTCCAGGGGGCTAACACTGAAGCTTTCTTT.